Included here is one T cell receptor (beta chain) sequence, with context. Its target is not known. This record comes from a study of cytomegalovirus exposure and HLA in healthy donors. General study findings and limits: Data from an earlier analysis indicated that most TCR beta V segments were productive either about 87% or about 30% of the time.

Both 60 Vbeta primers and 13 Jbeta primers went into the PCR. Measured with immunoSEQ multiplex PCR; TCRdb has only the in-frame clones, and not every one. The sample consists of 110,000 to 150,000 clones, around 84% of them appearing once. The sequenced material came from PBMCs. This sequence originates from a boy between 2 and 10 years old in good health and CMV-seronegative.

The CDR3 DNA follows: TGTGCCAGCAGCTCCGGACAGGGGGCTCAGCCCCAGCATTTT. It yields the protein CASSSGQGAQPQHF. The chain combines TRBV7-2 with TRBJ1-5, with 11 bases identical to TRBD1. The V and J ends lost 4 bases and 6 bases, in that order; junction bases with no gene match: 2. Per the germline V gene, CDR1 is SGHTA and CDR2 is FQGNSA. The CDR3 totals 14 residues.